The 15 T cell receptor beta chains given below trace back to one sample, sequenced in a study of shared clonotypes between healthy human individuals. The assay was immunoSEQ multiplex PCR, and TCRdb's table has in-frame clones only and misses some. Of approximately 350,000 clones in the sample, around 96% were seen once. The specimen sequenced was memory CD8+ T cells sorted from blood. Subset in this sample: CD45RO+ cells pooled with CCR7-negative TemRA cells. The source of these receptors is a man aged 30 to 45 in good health.

The chain joins TRBV5-5 to TRBJ1-2; tentatively, D is TRBD1 (6 bases). The CDR3 sequence is 13 residues long. V lost 3 bases and J 1 base, leaving 7 bases between the germline ends. Germline loops: CDR1 SGHKS, CDR2 YYEKEE (reference sequence). The CDR3 bases are TGTGCCAGCAGCTGGGACAATAACTATGGCTACACCTTC. It specifies CASSWDNNYGYTF.

The J gene is TRBJ2-1, the V gene TRBV5-1; TRBD2 is a possible D gene (6 bases). The CDR3 has 14 amino acids. Germline values: CDR1 SGHRS, CDR2 YFSETQ. V lost 2 bases and J 7 bases, leaving 13 bases between the germline ends. The CDR3 spells CASSFAGSGNEQFF. The CDR3 DNA is TGCGCCAGCAGCTTCGCCGGGAGCGGGAATGAGCAGTTCTTC. The whole variable domain, remainder taken from reference TRBV5-1 and TRBJ2-1, is KAGVTQTPRYLIKTRGQQVTLSCSPISGHRSVSWYQQTPGQGLQFLFEYFSETQRNKGNFPGRFSGRQFSNSRSEMNVSTLELGDSALYLCASSFAGSGNEQFFGPGTRLTVL.

The V gene is TRBV7-2, the J gene TRBJ1-5, with D unclear. Trimming removed 0 bases at V and 4 bases at J, with 10 bases between. Germline V lookup: CDR1 SGHTA, CDR2 FQGNSA. The CDR3 extends over 15 amino acids. For the CDR3, the DNA is TGTGCCAGCAGCTTAGCGGCGGCAGTTAATCAGCCCCAGCATTTT. Translating gives CASSLAAAVNQPQHF. Drawing the rest from reference TRBV7-2 and TRBJ1-5, the complete variable domain is GAGVSQSPSNKVTEKGKDVELRCDPISGHTALYWYRQSLGQGLEFLIYFQGNSAPDKSGLPSDRFSAERTGGSVSTLTIQRTQQEDSAVYLCASSLAAAVNQPQHFGDGTRLSIL.

The chain is built from TRBV18 and TRBJ2-2; D unclear. This CDR3 is built from 15 residues. Looked up from germline, CDR1 is KGHSH and CDR2 is LQKENI. With 2 bases removed from V and 0 bases from J, the gap between germline ends came to 7 bases. The CDR3: CASSPRAANTGELFF. The CDR3 DNA follows: TGTGCCAGCTCACCAAGGGCAGCGAACACCGGGGAGCTGTTTTTT.

The V gene is TRBV6-1, the J gene TRBJ2-5; D is ambiguous. The CDR3 covers 13 residues. In germline, CDR1 is MNHNS, CDR2 SASEGT. The V gene lost 8 bases and the J gene lost 0 bases, with 10 bases spanning the gap. The CDR3 nucleotides read TGTGCCAGCCAAGGTCAGCACCAAGAGACCCAGTACTTC. It is translated as CASQGQHQETQYF.

This chain joins TRBV19 and TRBJ2-7; no definite D call. CDR3 size: 12 residues. Trimming shortened V by 5 bases and J by 2 bases, and 7 bases separated the two germline ends. Germline loops: CDR1 LNHDA, CDR2 SQIVND (reference sequence). CDR3 sequence: CASSFGPYEQYF. CDR3 sequence (DNA): TGTGCCAGTAGTTTTGGTCCCTACGAGCAGTACTTC. The full variable domain, completed using reference TRBV19 and TRBJ2-7, is DGGITQSPKYLFRKEGQNVTLSCEQNLNHDAMYWYRQDPGQGLRLIYYSQIVNDFQKGDIAEGYSVSREKKESFPLTVTSAQKNPTAFYLCASSFGPYEQYFGPGTRLTVT.

J is TRBJ1-2 and V is TRBV7-9; 9 bases match TRBD1. CDR1 is SEHNR and CDR2 is FQNEAQ in the germline V gene (reference sequence). V was pared by 3 bases and J by 4 bases, with 0 bases of the junction left unmatched. The CDR3 is 13 residues long. In nucleotides, the CDR3 is TGTGCCAGCAGCTTGACAGGGGGCTATGGCTACACCTTC. Its translation: CASSLTGGYGYTF.

A single count supports this clone. V and J are TRBV28 and TRBJ2-1; 8 bases fit TRBD2. V shed 8 bases, J shed 9 bases, and the junction held 21 bases outside the gene matches. Germline V gives CDR1 MDHEN, CDR2 SYDVKM. This CDR3 region has 17 residues. CDR3 DNA: TGTGCCAGCGTGGGTGCGGGAGGCACCCGCCCTGGAAGTGAGCAGTTCTTC. Its protein product is CASVGAGGTRPGSEQFF.

The chain couples TRBV7-9 to TRBJ2-7, with D perhaps TRBD1 or TRBD2 (5 bases each). The CDR3 covers 18 residues. Germline CDR1 reads SEHNR; CDR2 reads FQNEAQ (reference sequence). V lost 2 bases and J lost 0, with 20 bases in between. CDR3: CASSLYSGPGPPSYEQYF. The CDR3 coding sequence is TGTGCCAGCAGCTTATACTCGGGACCGGGACCGCCCTCCTACGAGCAGTACTTC.

V and J are TRBV18 and TRBJ2-2, with D possibly TRBD1 on 6 matching bases. The V gene lost 3 bases and the J gene lost 1 base, with 12 bases spanning the gap. Germline V gene lookup returns CDR1 KGHSH and CDR2 LQKENI. CDR3 size: 16 residues. This CDR3 reads CASSPLGAMNTGELFF. In nucleotides, the CDR3 is TGTGCCAGCTCACCGCTGGGGGCCATGAACACCGGGGAGCTGTTTTTT.

The CDR3 region has the DNA TGTGCCAGCAGTTTATACGGGACAGGGGGCAATCAGCCCCAGCATTTT. The encoded protein is CASSLYGTGGNQPQHF. V is TRBV6-5 and J is TRBJ1-5; 10 bases match TRBD1. Per germline, CDR1 MNHEY and CDR2 SVGAGI. This CDR3 has 16 residues. The trim removed 4 bases at V and 2 bases at J, leaving 5 bases unmatched.

This chain uses TRBV15 with TRBJ2-1; 10 positions match TRBD2. V gave up 0 bases and J gave up 4 bases; unmatched junction bases: 9. Per germline, CDR1 LNHNV and CDR2 YYDKDF (reference sequence). This CDR3 region has 18 residues. The CDR3 DNA reads as TGTGCCACCAGCAGAGATTCAGGAACTAGCGGGGATTACAATGAGCAGTTCTTC. It encodes CATSRDSGTSGDYNEQFF.

This chain connects TRBV2 to TRBJ2-2; 8 bases map to TRBD2. V lost 7 bases and J lost 7; bases outside the gene matches: 14. Germline lookup yields CDR1 SNHLY and CDR2 FYNNEI. The CDR3 is 16 amino acids. CDR3 bases: TGTGCCAGCAAGTCCGTCGCTAGCGGGTGGAACGGGGAGCTGTTTTTT. Amino acid sequence: CASKSVASGWNGELFF. Full variable domain (missing parts from reference TRBV2 and TRBJ2-2): EPEVTQTPSHQVTQMGQEVILRCVPISNHLYFYWYRQILGQKVEFLVSFYNNEISEKSEIFDDQFSVERPDGSNFTLKIRSTKLEDSAMYFCASKSVASGWNGELFFGEGSRLTVL.

This clone occurred once. The rearrangement joins TRBV5-4 to TRBJ2-4, with D perhaps matching TRBD2 (6 bases). Germline V gene lookup returns CDR1 SGHNT and CDR2 YYREEE (reference sequence). This CDR3 spans 16 amino acids. V gave up 0 bases and J gave up 0 bases, with 10 bases separating them. In DNA form, the CDR3 reads TGTGCCAGCAGCTTGGGCGGGACCCTAGCCAAAAACATTCAGTACTTC. As protein: CASSLGGTLAKNIQYF.

This clone was seen a single time. The rearrangement uses TRBV18 and TRBJ1-3, with D possibly matching TRBD1 (5 bases). Trimming took 3 bases from V and 0 from J, leaving 6 bases between them. Germline V gives CDR1 KGHSH, CDR2 LQKENI. CDR3 length: 14 amino acids. The CDR3 DNA reads TGTGCCAGCTCACCGGGGACCTCTGGAAACACCATATATTTT. This codes for CASSPGTSGNTIYF.